This TCR beta chain comes out of a study of T cell responses to AZD1222 COVID-19 vaccine. The table lists this clone with a few counts. Antigen: not known. Study findings and constraints: Repertoires were obtained only post-peak T cell response. The study found vaccine-associated CD4 TCRs spanning spike, dominant at 160-218 and 743-854. Only a handful of AZD1222 recipients, several in all, had baseline seropositivity. White British people made up most donors, females outnumbered males, and clonal diversity was possibly underestimated.

The CDR3 contains 13 residues. V lost 6 bases and J lost 9, with 17 bases in between. Assay: immunoSEQ multiplex PCR; the TCRdb copy retains only in-frame clones and omits some. The sample comprises 85,000 to 130,000 clones, about 90% of which are singletons, and 6.5% to 10% rests with the top ten. The sequence derives from an adult who received the AZD1222 COVID-19 vaccine. This specimen was peripheral blood, taken 28 days after the second AZD1222 dose. The chain carries TRBV12-3 or TRBV12-4 and TRBJ1-1; D uncertain. The CDR3 DNA sequence: TGTGCCAGCAGCTCAGCGGACGTTTTAAAAGCTTTCTTT. Its protein product is CASSSADVLKAFF.